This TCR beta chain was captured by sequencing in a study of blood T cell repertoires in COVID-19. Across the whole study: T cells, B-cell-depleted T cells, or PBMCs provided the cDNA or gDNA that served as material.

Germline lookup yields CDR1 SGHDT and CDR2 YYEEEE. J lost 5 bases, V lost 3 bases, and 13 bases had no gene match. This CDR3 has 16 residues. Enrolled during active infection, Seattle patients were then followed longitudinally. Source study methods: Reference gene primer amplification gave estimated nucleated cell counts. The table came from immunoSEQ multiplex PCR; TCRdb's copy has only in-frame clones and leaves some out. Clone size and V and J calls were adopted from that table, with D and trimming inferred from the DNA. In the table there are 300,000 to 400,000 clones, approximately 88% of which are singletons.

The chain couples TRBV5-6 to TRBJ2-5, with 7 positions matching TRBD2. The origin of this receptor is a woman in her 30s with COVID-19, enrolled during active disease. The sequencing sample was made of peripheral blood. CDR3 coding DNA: TGTGCCAGCAGCTCACCGAGAGGAGCGGGGATGGAGACCCAGTACTTC. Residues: CASSSPRGAGMETQYF.